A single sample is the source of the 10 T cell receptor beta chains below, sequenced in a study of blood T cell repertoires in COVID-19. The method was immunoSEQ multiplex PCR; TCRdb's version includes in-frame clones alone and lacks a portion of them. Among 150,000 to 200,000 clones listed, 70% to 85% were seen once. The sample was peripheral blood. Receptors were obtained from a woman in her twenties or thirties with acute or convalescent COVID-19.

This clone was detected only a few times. The CDR3 bases are TGTGCCAGCAGCTCTACAGGGAATCAGCCCCAGCATTTT. Amino acid sequence: CASSSTGNQPQHF. The chain carries TRBV7-9 and TRBJ1-5; D possibly corresponds to TRBD1 (6 bases). The V gene lost 4 bases and the J gene lost 4 bases, with 8 bases spanning the gap. This CDR3 is 13 amino acids long. Germline lookup yields CDR1 SEHNR and CDR2 FQNEAQ (reference sequence).

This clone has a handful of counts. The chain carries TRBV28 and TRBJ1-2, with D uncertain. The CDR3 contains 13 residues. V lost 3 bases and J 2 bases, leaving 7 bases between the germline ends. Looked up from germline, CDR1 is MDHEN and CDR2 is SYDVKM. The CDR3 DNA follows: TGTGCCAGCAGTTTTTCTGTAAACTATGGCTACACCTTC. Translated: CASSFSVNYGYTF.

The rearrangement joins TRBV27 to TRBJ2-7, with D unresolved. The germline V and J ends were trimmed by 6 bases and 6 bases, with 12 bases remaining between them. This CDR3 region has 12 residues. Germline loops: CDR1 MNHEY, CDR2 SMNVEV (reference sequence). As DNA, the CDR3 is TGTGCCAGCAGCGCCCCGCGAAGCGAGCAGTACTTC. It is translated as CASSAPRSEQYF.

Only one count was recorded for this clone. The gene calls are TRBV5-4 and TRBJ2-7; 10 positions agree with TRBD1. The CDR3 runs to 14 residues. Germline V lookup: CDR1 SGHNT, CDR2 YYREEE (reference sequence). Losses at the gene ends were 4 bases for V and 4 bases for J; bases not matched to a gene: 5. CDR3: CASSPGTGAYEQYF. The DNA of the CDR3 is TGTGCCAGCAGCCCCGGGACAGGGGCGTACGAGCAGTACTTC.

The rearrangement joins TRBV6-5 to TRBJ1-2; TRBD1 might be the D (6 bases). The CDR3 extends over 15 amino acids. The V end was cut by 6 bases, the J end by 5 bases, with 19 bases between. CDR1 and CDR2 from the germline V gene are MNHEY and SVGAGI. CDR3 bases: TGTGCCAGCAGGGCCAGGGGAGATGGGCGGTATGGCTACACCTTC. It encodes CASRARGDGRYGYTF.

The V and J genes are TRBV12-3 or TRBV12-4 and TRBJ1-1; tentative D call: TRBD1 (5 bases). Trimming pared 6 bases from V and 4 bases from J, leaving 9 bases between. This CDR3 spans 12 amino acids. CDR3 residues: CASRAQGTEAFF. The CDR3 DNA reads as TGTGCCAGCAGGGCTCAGGGCACTGAAGCTTTCTTT.

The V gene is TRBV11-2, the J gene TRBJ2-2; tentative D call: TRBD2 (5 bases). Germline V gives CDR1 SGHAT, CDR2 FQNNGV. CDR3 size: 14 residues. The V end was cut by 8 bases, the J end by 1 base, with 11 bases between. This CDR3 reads CASGRGLNTGELFF. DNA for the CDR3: TGTGCCAGCGGTCGAGGGCTGAACACCGGGGAGCTGTTTTTT.

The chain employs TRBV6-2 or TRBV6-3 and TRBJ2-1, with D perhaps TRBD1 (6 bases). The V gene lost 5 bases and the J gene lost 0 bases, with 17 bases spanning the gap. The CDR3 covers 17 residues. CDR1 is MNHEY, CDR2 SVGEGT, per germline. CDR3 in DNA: TGTGCCAGCAGTCATGAGACAGGTTTGAGCTCCTACAATGAGCAGTTCTTC. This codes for CASSHETGLSSYNEQFF.

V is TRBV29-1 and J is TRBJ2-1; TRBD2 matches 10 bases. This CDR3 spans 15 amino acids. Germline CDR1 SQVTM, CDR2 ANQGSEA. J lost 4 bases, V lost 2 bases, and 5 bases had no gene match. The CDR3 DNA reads TGCAGCGTTGAAACCCCTAGCGGGGGATACAATGAGCAGTTCTTC. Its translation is CSVETPSGGYNEQFF.

The CDR3 spells CASSTPGLAGGRETQYF. CDR3 coding DNA: TGTGCCAGTAGTACCCCCGGACTAGCGGGGGGGCGAGAGACCCAGTACTTC. V gene TRBV19 combines with J gene TRBJ2-5, with 15 positions matching TRBD2. The CDR3 loop spans 17 amino acids. Germline-derived CDR1 and CDR2 are LNHDA and SQIVND (reference sequence). After removal of 4 bases from V and 4 bases from J, the junction contained 7 bases not matched to a gene.